The 18 T cell receptor beta chains below were found in one sample sequenced in a study of cytotoxic CD8 clonotypes in ibrutinib-treated CLL. The data were produced by immunoSEQ multiplex PCR, yet TCRdb's version contains in-frame clones alone and is incomplete. This table has under 300,000 clones, roughly 70% appearing once. Source: PBMCs, taken after 24 months of ibrutinib treatment. These receptors were obtained from a human donor with chronic lymphocytic leukemia.

A word on this clone: Sequence at one end of the junction differs from germline and may be a read error. The rearrangement joins TRBV5-1 to TRBJ1-2; D is possibly TRBD1 (6 bases). This CDR3 has 15 amino acids. Germline V gene lookup returns CDR1 SGHRS and CDR2 YFSETQ. CDR3 protein: CASSPSLGQGVGKHF. The CDR3 nucleotides read TGCGCCAGCAGCCCGTCCTTGGGACAAGGGGTGGGAAAGCACTTC.

The rearrangement joins TRBV2 to TRBJ2-7; D call uncertain. The germline V and J ends were trimmed by 0 bases and 7 bases, with 10 bases remaining between them. Germline V CDR1 and CDR2: SNHLY, FYNNEI. This CDR3 region has 13 residues. The chain's CDR3 is CASSEAAVGEQYF. CDR3 DNA sequence: TGTGCCAGCAGTGAAGCGGCTGTAGGGGAGCAGTACTTC.

The chain employs TRBV28 and TRBJ2-7; D perhaps matches TRBD2 (6 bases). CDR1 is MDHEN, CDR2 SYDVKM, per germline. The CDR3 has 13 residues. V lost 10 bases, J lost 4 bases, and 17 bases lay in between. CDR3 bases: TGTGCCACCACCCTCGCGGGGTGGTACGAGCAGTACTTC. It encodes CATTLAGWYEQYF. Looking up the rest from reference TRBV28 and TRBJ2-7 gives the full variable domain: DVKVTQSSRYLVKRTGEKVFLECVQDMDHENMFWYRQDPGLGLRLIYFSYDVKMKEKGDIPEGYSVSREKKERFSLILESASTNQTSMYLCATTLAGWYEQYFGPGTRLTVT.

The chain links TRBV19 to TRBJ1-5; D gene unclear. The CDR3 is 16 residues long. Germline V gives CDR1 LNHDA, CDR2 SQIVND (reference sequence). The V end was cut by 0 bases, the J end by 4 bases, with 13 bases between. The CDR3: CASSIDLGGANQPQHF. CDR3 DNA: TGTGCCAGTAGTATAGATCTGGGCGGAGCTAATCAGCCCCAGCATTTT.

The rearrangement links TRBV5-1 to TRBJ2-3, with 13 bases lining up with TRBD2. Germline lookup yields CDR1 SGHRS and CDR2 YFSETQ. V was pared by 3 bases and J by 0 bases, with 10 bases of the junction left unmatched. The CDR3 extends over 19 amino acids. In DNA, the CDR3 is TGCGCCAGCAGCTCCAACCCGGGACTAGCGGGACTTAGCACAGATACGCAGTATTTT. Encoded protein: CASSSNPGLAGLSTDTQYF.

This clone was counted a few times. The chain has TRBV19 and TRBJ2-7; 11 nucleotides agree with TRBD2. V was clipped by 5 bases and J by 3 bases; unmatched bases: 9. The CDR3 extends over 16 amino acids. Germline lookup yields CDR1 LNHDA and CDR2 SQIVND (reference sequence). CDR3 DNA: TGTGCCAGTAGTTCCCCCACCACTAGCGGGAGCTACGAGCAGTACTTC. The encoded protein is CASSSPTTSGSYEQYF.

The V gene is TRBV5-1, the J gene TRBJ1-2, with unresolved D. Trimming stripped 0 bases from V and 8 bases from J, with 11 bases between. This CDR3 is 13 amino acids long. Germline values: CDR1 SGHRS, CDR2 YFSETQ. CDR3 amino acids: CASSLGQAGGYTF. The CDR3 DNA reads as TGCGCCAGCAGCTTGGGTCAGGCCGGCGGCTACACCTTC. The entire variable domain, with the rest obtained from reference TRBV5-1 and TRBJ1-2, is as follows: KAGVTQTPRYLIKTRGQQVTLSCSPISGHRSVSWYQQTPGQGLQFLFEYFSETQRNKGNFPGRFSGRQFSNSRSEMNVSTLELGDSALYLCASSLGQAGGYTFGSGTRLTVV.

The V gene is TRBV10-3, the J gene TRBJ2-1; 9 positions match TRBD2. CDR1 is ENHRY, CDR2 SYGVKD, per germline. The CDR3 is 14 amino acids. V lost 8 bases, J lost 6 bases, and 8 bases stayed unmatched. The CDR3 DNA is TGTGCCATCGGGAATAGACTAGCGGTCAATGAGCAGTTCTTC. Translated, it gives CAIGNRLAVNEQFF.

This rearrangement joins TRBV5-7 to TRBJ2-7, with TRBD2 identical over 10 bases. TRBV5-7 is filed as an ORF, its function uncertain. CDR3 size: 16 residues. J gave up 4 bases and V 4 bases, and 11 bases lay outside the gene matches. CDR3 region: CASSLASGSRSYEQYF. The CDR3 DNA reads TGTGCCAGCAGCCTGGCTAGCGGGAGTCGATCATACGAGCAGTACTTC.

The gene calls are TRBV2 and TRBJ1-4; TRBD1 might be the D (5 bases). CDR1 is SNHLY, CDR2 FYNNEI, per germline. The CDR3 sequence is 15 residues long. V was shortened by 4 bases and J by 4 bases, with 13 bases between the two germline ends. The CDR3 protein is CASSGGEGFNEKLFF. CDR3 nucleotides: TGTGCCAGCAGTGGGGGCGAGGGGTTTAATGAAAAACTGTTTTTT.

This clone was counted a few times. The chain recombines TRBV28 with TRBJ2-5; D perhaps matches TRBD2 (6 bases). Trimming removed 4 bases at V and 5 bases at J, with 17 bases between. CDR1 is MDHEN, CDR2 SYDVKM, per germline. The CDR3 loop spans 15 amino acids. Written as DNA, the CDR3 is TGTGCCAGCAGTTCCATAACGGGAGAATGGGAGACCCAGTACTTC. Amino acid sequence: CASSSITGEWETQYF. The whole variable domain, remainder taken from reference TRBV28 and TRBJ2-5, is DVKVTQSSRYLVKRTGEKVFLECVQDMDHENMFWYRQDPGLGLRLIYFSYDVKMKEKGDIPEGYSVSREKKERFSLILESASTNQTSMYLCASSSITGEWETQYFGPGTRLLVL.

The chain joins TRBV29-1 to TRBJ1-5; D gene uncertain. Germline CDR1 and CDR2: SQVTM and ANQGSEA. This CDR3 is 14 amino acids long. The ends were cut back, 4 bases at V and 1 base at J, with 11 bases in the middle. This CDR3 is CSVAGSESNQPQHF. Written as DNA, the CDR3 is TGCAGCGTTGCGGGCAGCGAGAGCAATCAGCCCCAGCATTTT.

This sequence joins TRBV2 and TRBJ1-2; D gene unclear. Looked up from germline, CDR1 is SNHLY and CDR2 is FYNNEI. The CDR3 runs to 12 residues. Trimming pared 7 bases from V and 1 base from J, leaving 7 bases between. CDR3 sequence: CASIYLNYGYTF. Written as DNA, the CDR3 is TGTGCCAGCATTTACCTTAACTATGGCTACACCTTC.

The J gene is TRBJ1-2, the V gene TRBV29-1, with D possibly being TRBD1 (5 bases). V lost 7 bases to trimming and J lost 1 base, with 13 bases between them. Germline lookup yields CDR1 SQVTM and CDR2 ANQGSEA. This CDR3 comprises 13 residues. CDR3 DNA sequence: TGCAGCGGGGGGAATAGCCTTAACTATGGCTACACCTTC. Its protein is CSGGNSLNYGYTF.

The J gene is TRBJ2-2, the V gene TRBV5-1, with D perhaps matching TRBD2 (5 bases). With 1 base removed from V and 3 bases from J, the gap between germline ends came to 16 bases. The CDR3 length is 17 residues. Per germline, CDR1 SGHRS and CDR2 YFSETQ. CDR3 in amino acids: CASSLISGTWDTGELFF. CDR3 DNA sequence: TGCGCCAGCAGCTTGATCAGCGGAACCTGGGACACCGGGGAGCTGTTTTTT.

The rearrangement joins TRBV6-5 to TRBJ1-2; D perhaps matches TRBD1 (6 bases). Germline assignment: CDR1 MNHEY and CDR2 SVGAGI. The CDR3 length is 13 residues. Between the trimmed V and J ends, which lost 6 bases and 2 bases, there was a span of 10 bases. In nucleotides, the CDR3 is TGTGCCAGCAGCCTGGACAGCAACTATGGCTACACCTTC. Protein: CASSLDSNYGYTF.

The chain combines TRBV11-3 with TRBJ2-2, with no clear D. The germline V gene encodes CDR1 SGHNT and CDR2 YENEEA. This CDR3 spans 17 amino acids. V was pared by 0 bases and J by 1 base, with 12 bases between. CDR3 nucleotide sequence: TGTGCCAGCAGCTTAGATTTCGGACCGGTGAACACCGGGGAGCTGTTTTTT. Translation gives CASSLDFGPVNTGELFF.

The chain uses TRBV28 and TRBJ2-1, with 12 bases fitting TRBD2. This CDR3 is built from 16 residues. CDR1 and CDR2 from the germline V gene are MDHEN and SYDVKM. The V gene end was trimmed by 3 bases and the J gene end by 6 bases; junction bases not matched to a gene: 6. The CDR3 spells CASSFGTSGFGNEQFF. The CDR3 nucleotides read TGTGCCAGCAGTTTCGGGACTAGCGGGTTTGGCAATGAGCAGTTCTTC.